This T cell receptor beta chain is from a study of T cells in Graves' hyperthyroidism and ophthalmopathy. In this sample, this clonotype turned up many times. Its antigen is unknown. RNA transcripts provided the source from which TCR beta CDR3 regions were amplified. First-round RT-PCR of the TCR CDR3 relied on the HTBI primer set. TCRdb re-derived calls from the multiplex PCR reads in MiXCR, one entry per CDR3 protein. Of hundreds of thousands of distinct CDR3 sequences detected, around 20% appear once; the ten largest clones hold 34%. Study results and limitations: Blood also carried most thyroid clonotypes expanded above 0.001.

The study based diagnoses on clinical symptoms, serum thyroxine and TRAb, thyroid ultrasound and orbital computed tomography. Sequencing was done on a sample of blood. This sequence was found in a man aged 25 to 40 with Graves' ophthalmopathy.

DNA for the CDR3: TGTGCCAGCAGTTCCCTAACTAGCGGGAGAGGCGAGCAGTACTTC. As protein: CASSSLTSGRGEQYF. The chain links TRBV12-3 or TRBV12-4 to TRBJ2-7, with 11 bases matching TRBD2. The V segment lost 4 bases and the J segment 6 bases; nucleotides outside the gene matches: 8. The CDR3 consists of 15 residues.